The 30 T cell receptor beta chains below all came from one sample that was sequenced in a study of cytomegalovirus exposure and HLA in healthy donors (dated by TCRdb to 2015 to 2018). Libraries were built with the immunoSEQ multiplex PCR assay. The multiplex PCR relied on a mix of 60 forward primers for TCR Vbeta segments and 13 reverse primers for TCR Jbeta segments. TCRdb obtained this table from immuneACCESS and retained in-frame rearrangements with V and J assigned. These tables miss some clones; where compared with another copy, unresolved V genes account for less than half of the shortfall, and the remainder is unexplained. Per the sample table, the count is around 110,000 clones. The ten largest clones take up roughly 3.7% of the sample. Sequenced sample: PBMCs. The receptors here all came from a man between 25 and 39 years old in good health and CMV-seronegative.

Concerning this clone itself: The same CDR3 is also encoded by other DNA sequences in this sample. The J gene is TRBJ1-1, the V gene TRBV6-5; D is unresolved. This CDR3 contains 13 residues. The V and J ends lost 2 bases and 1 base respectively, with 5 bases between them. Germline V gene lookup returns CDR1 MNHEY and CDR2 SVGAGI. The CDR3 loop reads CASSYNRNTEAFF. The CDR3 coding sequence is TGTGCCAGCAGTTACAATAGGAACACTGAAGCTTTCTTT.

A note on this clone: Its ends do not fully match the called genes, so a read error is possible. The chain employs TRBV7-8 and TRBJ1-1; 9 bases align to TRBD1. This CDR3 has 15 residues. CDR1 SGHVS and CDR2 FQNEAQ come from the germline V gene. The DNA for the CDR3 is TGTGCCAGCAGCTTCGACAGGGGGTTGAACGCTGAAGCTTTCTTT. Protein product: CASSFDRGLNAEAFF.

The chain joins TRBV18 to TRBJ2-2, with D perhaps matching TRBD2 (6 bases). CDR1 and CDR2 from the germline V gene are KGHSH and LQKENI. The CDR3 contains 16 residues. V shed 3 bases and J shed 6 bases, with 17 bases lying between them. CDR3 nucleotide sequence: TGTGCCAGCTCACCGGGACTCCCTGGGGTCGCCGGGGAGCTGTTTTTT. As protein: CASSPGLPGVAGELFF.

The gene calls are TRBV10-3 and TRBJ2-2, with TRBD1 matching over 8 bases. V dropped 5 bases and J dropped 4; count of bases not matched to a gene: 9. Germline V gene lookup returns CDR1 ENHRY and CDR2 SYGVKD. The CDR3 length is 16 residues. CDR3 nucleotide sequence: TGTGCCATCAGTCCCTTGGGGACAGGAGGCACCGGGGAGCTGTTTTTT. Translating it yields CAISPLGTGGTGELFF.

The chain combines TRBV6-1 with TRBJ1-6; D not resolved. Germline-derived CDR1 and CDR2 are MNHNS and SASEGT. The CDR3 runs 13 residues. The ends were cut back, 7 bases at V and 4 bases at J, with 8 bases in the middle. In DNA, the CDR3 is TGTGCCAGCAACGGGGATTATAATTCACCCCTCCACTTT. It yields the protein CASNGDYNSPLHF.

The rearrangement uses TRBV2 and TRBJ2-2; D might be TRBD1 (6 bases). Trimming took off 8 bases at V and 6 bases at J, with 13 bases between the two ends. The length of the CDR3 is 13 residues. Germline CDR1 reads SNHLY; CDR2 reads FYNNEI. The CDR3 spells CASGLTGPGELFF. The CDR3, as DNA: TGTGCCAGCGGATTAACAGGGCCCGGGGAGCTGTTTTTT.

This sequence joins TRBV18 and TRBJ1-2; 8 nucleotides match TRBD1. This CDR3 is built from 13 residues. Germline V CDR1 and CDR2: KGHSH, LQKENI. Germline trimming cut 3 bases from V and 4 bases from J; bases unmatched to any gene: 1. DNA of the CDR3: TGTGCCAGCTCACCGGGACAGGTCTATGGCTACACCTTC. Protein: CASSPGQVYGYTF.

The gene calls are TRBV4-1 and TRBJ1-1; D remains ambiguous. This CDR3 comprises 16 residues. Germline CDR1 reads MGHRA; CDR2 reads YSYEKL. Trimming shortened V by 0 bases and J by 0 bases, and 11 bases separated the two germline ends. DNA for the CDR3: TGCGCCAGCAGCCAAGAGGAGGGTCGCATGAACACTGAAGCTTTCTTT. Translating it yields CASSQEEGRMNTEAFF.

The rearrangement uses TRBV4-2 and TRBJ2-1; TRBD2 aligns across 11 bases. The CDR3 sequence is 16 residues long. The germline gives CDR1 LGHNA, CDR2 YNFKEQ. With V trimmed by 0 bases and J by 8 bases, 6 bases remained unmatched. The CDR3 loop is CASSQDSGGVHDEQFF. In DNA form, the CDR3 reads TGTGCCAGCAGCCAAGATAGCGGGGGGGTTCATGATGAGCAGTTCTTC.

The CDR3 protein is CASSQLADTDTQYF. The CDR3 DNA follows: TGTGCCAGCAGTCAACTAGCGGACACAGATACGCAGTATTTT. The chain joins TRBV6-5 to TRBJ2-3; TRBD2 agrees at 8 bases. CDR3 size: 14 residues. The germline gives CDR1 MNHEY, CDR2 SVGAGI. V dropped 5 bases and J dropped 2; count of bases not matched to a gene: 3.

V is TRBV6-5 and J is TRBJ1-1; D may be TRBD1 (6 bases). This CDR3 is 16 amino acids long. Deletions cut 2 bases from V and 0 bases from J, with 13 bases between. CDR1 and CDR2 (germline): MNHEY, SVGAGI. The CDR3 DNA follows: TGTGCCAGCAGTTACCGGGACACTCACATGAACACTGAAGCTTTCTTT. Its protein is CASSYRDTHMNTEAFF.

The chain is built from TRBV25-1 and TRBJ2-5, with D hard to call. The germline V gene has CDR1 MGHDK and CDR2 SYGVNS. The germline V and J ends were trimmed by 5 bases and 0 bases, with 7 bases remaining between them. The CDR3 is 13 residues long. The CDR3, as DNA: TGTGCCAGCAGTCTTAGTAACCAAGAGACCCAGTACTTC. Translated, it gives CASSLSNQETQYF.

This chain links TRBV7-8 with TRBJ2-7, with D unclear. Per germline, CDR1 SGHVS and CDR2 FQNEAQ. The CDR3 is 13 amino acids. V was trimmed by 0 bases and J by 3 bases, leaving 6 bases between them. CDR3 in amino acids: CASSLASIYEQYF. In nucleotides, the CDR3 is TGTGCCAGCAGCTTAGCTTCCATCTACGAGCAGTACTTC.

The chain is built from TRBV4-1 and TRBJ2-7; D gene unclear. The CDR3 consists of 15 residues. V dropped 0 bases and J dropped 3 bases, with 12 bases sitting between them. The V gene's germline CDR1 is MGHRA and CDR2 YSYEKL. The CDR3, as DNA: TGCGCCAGCAGCCAAGATACCCAGTCCCGCTACGAGCAGTACTTC. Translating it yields CASSQDTQSRYEQYF.

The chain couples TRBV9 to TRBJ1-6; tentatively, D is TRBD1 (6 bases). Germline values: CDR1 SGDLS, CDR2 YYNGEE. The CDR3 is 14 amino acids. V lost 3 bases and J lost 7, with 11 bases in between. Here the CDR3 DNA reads TGTGCCAGCAGCGCACAGGGAGGGAATTCACCCCTCCACTTT. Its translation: CASSAQGGNSPLHF.

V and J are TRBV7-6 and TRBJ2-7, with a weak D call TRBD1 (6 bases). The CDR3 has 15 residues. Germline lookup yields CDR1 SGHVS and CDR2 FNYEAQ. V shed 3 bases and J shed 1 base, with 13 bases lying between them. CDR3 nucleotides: TGTGCCAGCAGCTTCCGGACAGAAAGATCCTACGAGCAGTACTTC. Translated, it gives CASSFRTERSYEQYF.

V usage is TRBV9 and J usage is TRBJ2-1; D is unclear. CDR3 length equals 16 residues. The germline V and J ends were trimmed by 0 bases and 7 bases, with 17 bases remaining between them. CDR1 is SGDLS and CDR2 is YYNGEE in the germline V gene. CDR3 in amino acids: CASSVVPSAERNEQFF. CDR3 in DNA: TGTGCCAGCAGCGTAGTGCCCAGCGCCGAACGTAATGAGCAGTTCTTC.

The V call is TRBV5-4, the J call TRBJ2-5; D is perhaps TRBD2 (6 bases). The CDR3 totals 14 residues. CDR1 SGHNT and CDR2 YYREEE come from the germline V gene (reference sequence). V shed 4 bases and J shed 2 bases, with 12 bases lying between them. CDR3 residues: CASSLPGEQETQYF. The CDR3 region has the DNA TGTGCCAGCAGCCTTCCGGGGGAGCAAGAGACCCAGTACTTC.

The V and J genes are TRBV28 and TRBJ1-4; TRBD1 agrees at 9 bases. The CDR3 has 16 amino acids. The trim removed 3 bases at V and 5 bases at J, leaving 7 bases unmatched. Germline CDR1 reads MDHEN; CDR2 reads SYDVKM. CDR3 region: CASSFAPGTGNEKLFF. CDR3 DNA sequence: TGTGCCAGCAGTTTTGCCCCCGGGACAGGGAATGAAAAACTGTTTTTT.

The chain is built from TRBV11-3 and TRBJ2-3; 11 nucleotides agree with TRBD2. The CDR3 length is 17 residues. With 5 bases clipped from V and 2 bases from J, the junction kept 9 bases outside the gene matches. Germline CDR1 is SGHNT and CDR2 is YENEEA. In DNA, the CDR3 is TGTGCCAGCAGCCCTGGACTAGCGGGTAGTTCCACAGATACGCAGTATTTT. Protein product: CASSPGLAGSSTDTQYF. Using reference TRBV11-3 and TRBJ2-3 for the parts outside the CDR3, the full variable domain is EAGVVQSPRYKIIEKKQPVAFWCNPISGHNTLYWYLQNLGQGPELLIRYENEEAVDDSQLPKDRFSAERLKGVDSTLKIQPAELGDSAVYLCASSPGLAGSSTDTQYFGPGTRLTVL.

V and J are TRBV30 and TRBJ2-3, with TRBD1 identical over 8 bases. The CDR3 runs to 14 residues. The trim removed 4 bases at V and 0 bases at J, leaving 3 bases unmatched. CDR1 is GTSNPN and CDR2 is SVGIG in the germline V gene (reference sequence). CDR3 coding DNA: TGTGCCTGGATTGGGGACAGGAGCACAGATACGCAGTATTTT. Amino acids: CAWIGDRSTDTQYF.

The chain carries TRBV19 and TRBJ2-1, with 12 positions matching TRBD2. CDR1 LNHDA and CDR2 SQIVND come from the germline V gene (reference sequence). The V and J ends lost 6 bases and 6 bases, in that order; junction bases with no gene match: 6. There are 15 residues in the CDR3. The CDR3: CASRMTSGGLNEQFF. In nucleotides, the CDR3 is TGTGCCAGTAGGATGACTAGCGGGGGCCTCAATGAGCAGTTCTTC.

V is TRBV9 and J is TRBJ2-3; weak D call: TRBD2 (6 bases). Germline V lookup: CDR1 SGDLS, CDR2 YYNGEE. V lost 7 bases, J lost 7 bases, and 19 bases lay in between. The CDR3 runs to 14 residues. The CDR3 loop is CASAGGVAGNTQYF. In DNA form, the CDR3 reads TGTGCCAGCGCAGGAGGGGTCGCGGGAAATACGCAGTATTTT.

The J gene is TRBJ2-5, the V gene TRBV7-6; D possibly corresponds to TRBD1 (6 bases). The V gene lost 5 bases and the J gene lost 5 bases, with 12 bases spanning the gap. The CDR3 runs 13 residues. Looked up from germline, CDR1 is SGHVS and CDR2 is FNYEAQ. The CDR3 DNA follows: TGTGCCAGCAGCATTGGACAGCTGGAGACCCAGTACTTC. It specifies CASSIGQLETQYF. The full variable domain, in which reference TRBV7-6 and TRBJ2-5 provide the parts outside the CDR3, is GAGVSQSPRYKVTKRGQDVALRCDPISGHVSLYWYRQALGQGPEFLTYFNYEAQQDKSGLPNDRFSAERPEGSISTLTIQRTEQRDSAMYRCASSIGQLETQYFGPGTRLLVL.

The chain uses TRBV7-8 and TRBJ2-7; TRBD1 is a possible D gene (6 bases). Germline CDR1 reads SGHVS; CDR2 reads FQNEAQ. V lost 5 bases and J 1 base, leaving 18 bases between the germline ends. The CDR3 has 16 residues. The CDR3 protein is CASSHTPGEKSYEQYF. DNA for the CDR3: TGTGCCAGCAGCCATACCCCAGGGGAGAAGTCCTACGAGCAGTACTTC.

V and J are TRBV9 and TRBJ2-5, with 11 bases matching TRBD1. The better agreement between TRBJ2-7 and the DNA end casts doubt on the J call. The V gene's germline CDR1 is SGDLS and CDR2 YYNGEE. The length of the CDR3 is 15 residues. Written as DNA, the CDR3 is TGTGCCAGCAGCCCGAGGACAGGGGGCATCTACGAGCAGTACTTC. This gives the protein CASSPRTGGIYEQYF.

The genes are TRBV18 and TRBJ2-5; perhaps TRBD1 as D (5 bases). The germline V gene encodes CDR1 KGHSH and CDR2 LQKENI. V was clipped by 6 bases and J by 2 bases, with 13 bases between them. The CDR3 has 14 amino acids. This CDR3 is CASSPTASQETQYF. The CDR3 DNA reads TGTGCCAGCTCCCCGACAGCATCGCAAGAGACCCAGTACTTC.

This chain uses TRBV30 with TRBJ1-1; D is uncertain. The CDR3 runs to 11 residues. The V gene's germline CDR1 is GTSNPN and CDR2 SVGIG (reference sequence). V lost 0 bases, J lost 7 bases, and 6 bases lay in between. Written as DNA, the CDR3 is TGTGCCTGGAGTGTCACATATGAAGCTTTCTTT. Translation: CAWSVTYEAFF.

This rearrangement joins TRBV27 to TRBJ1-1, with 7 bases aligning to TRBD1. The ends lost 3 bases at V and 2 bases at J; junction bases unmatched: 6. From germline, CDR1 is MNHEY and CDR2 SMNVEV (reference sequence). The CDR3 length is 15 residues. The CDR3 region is CASSFWAGGNTEAFF. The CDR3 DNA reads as TGTGCCAGCAGTTTTTGGGCAGGGGGAAACACTGAAGCTTTCTTT.

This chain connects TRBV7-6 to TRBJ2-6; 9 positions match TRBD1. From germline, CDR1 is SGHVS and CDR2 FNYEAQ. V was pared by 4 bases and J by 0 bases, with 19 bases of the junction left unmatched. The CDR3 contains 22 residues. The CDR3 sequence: CASSSYPKQGARGLSGANVLTF. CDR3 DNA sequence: TGTGCCAGCAGCTCGTACCCCAAACAGGGGGCAAGAGGCCTCTCTGGGGCCAACGTCCTGACTTTC.